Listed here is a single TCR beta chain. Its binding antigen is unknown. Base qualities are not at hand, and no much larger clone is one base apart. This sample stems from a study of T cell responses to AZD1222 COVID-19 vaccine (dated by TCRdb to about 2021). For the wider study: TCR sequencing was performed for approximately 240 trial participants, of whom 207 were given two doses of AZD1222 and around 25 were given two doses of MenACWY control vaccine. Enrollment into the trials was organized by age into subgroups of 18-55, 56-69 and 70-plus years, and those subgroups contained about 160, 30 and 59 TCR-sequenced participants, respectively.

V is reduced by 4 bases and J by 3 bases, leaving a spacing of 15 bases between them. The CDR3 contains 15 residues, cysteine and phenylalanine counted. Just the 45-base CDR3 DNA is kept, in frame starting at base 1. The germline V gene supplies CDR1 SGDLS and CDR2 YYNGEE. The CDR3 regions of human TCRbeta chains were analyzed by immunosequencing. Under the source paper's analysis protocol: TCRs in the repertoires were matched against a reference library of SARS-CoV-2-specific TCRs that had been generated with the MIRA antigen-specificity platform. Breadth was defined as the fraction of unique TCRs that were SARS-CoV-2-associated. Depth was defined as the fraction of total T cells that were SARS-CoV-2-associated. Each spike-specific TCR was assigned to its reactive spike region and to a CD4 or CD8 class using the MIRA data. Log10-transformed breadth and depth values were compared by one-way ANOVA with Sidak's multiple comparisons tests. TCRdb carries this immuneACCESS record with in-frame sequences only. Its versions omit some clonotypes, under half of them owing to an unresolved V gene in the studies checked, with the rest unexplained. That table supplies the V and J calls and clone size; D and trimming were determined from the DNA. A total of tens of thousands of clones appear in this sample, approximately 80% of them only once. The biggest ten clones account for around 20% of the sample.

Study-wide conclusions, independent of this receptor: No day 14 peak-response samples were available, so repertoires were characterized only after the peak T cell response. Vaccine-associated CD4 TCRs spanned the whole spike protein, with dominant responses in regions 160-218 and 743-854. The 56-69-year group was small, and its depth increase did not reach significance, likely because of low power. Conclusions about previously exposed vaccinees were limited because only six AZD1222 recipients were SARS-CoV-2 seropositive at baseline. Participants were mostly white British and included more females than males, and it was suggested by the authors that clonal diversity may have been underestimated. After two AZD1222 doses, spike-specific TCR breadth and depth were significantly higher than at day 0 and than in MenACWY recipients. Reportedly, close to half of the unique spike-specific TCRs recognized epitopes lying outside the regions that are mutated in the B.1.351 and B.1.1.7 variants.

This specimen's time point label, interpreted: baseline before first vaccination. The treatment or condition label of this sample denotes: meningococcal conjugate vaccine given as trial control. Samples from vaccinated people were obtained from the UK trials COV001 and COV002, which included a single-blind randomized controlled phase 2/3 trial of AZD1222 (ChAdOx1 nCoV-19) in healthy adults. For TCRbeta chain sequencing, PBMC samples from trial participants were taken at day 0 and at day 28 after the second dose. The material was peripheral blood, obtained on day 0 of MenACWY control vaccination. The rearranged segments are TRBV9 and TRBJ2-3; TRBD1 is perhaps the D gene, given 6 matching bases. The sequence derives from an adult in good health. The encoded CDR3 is CASSPWSQGTDTQYF. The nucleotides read TGTGCCAGCAGCCCATGGAGCCAGGGGACAGATACGCAGTATTTT.